The 18 T cell receptor beta chains below were found in one sample sequenced in a study of blood T cells in healthy people across ages (dated by TCRdb to between 2015 and 2017). The method was 5' RACE. The sample was run on an Illumina HiSeq 2500. A second PCR of roughly 6 to 12 cycles was performed with a sample-barcoded 5' primer and a J-beta primer mix. The public reads were reanalyzed by TCRdb: fastp trimming at Q25, MiXCR alignment, in-frame beta chains only. Records with the same CDR3 protein are collapsed into one entry carrying the most frequent genes and DNA. Within this sample are about 1.8 million distinct CDR3 sequences, with around half of them counted one time only. The ten largest make up around 2.1% of the sample. Sequenced sample: blood. The receptor source for this set is a woman in her forties in good health.

Only a few counts were recorded for this clonotype. This CDR3 is CASSKTPGQEGAGELFF. CDR3 nucleotide sequence: TGCGCCAGCAGCAAGACTCCGGGCCAAGAGGGAGCCGGGGAGCTGTTTTTT. The chain joins TRBV5-1 to TRBJ2-2, with a tentative D call TRBD2 (5 bases). The CDR3 has 17 residues. Trimming stripped 4 bases from V and 6 bases from J, with 22 bases between. The germline CDR1 and CDR2 sequences are SGHRS and YFSETQ.

This chain joins TRBV24-1 and TRBJ2-5; possible D gene TRBD1, 6 bases. V shed 0 bases and J shed 2 bases, with 18 bases lying between them. This CDR3 has 18 amino acids. Germline-derived CDR1 and CDR2 are KGHDR and SFDVKD. The CDR3, as DNA: TGTGCCACCAGTGATTTGCGGTCAGGGGACCCCCGACAAGAGACCCAGTACTTC. Translated: CATSDLRSGDPRQETQYF.

This chain joins TRBV12-3 or TRBV12-4 and TRBJ2-3; 8 bases match TRBD1. This CDR3 has 13 amino acids. Trimming at V came to 9 bases and at J to 7 bases, leaving 9 bases not matched to a gene. The CDR3 DNA follows: TGTGCCAGTACGGACAGGGTGTCTAATACGCAGTATTTT. This sequence encodes CASTDRVSNTQYF.

This rearrangement joins TRBV4-2 to TRBJ2-7, with 11 bases fitting TRBD1. J lost 3 bases, V lost 4 bases, and 5 bases had no gene match. Germline CDR1 reads LGHNA; CDR2 reads YNFKEQ. This CDR3 comprises 15 residues. The CDR3 is CASSRQGQGGYEQYF. In nucleotides, the CDR3 is TGTGCCAGCAGCCGGCAGGGACAGGGGGGCTACGAGCAGTACTTC.

This clonotype was counted between two and nine times. This chain links TRBV6-1 with TRBJ2-7; a possible D gene is TRBD2 (7 bases). Trimming stripped 10 bases from V and 2 bases from J, with 12 bases between. Germline V lookup: CDR1 MNHNS, CDR2 SASEGT. The CDR3 spans 12 residues. This CDR3 reads CATSGQPYEQYF. DNA of the CDR3: TGTGCCACTAGCGGACAGCCCTACGAGCAGTACTTC.

The J gene is TRBJ2-1, the V gene TRBV11-2; 7 bases are shared with TRBD2. This CDR3 comprises 18 residues. V shed 1 base, J shed 0 bases, and the junction held 9 bases outside the gene matches. The germline V gene encodes CDR1 SGHAT and CDR2 FQNNGV. For the CDR3, the DNA is TGTGCCAGCAGCTTAGGCTCTAGCGGAGCCAACTCCTACAATGAGCAGTTCTTC. Amino acid sequence: CASSLGSSGANSYNEQFF.

The chain is built from TRBV6-6 and TRBJ1-4; 9 bases are a match to TRBD1. The CDR3 is 15 residues long. Germline CDR1 MNHNY, CDR2 SVGAGI (reference sequence). J was trimmed by 7 bases and V by 4 bases; bases with no gene match: 7. The DNA of the CDR3 is TGTGCCAGCAGTTTTGCCGGGACAGGGCGTGAAAAACTGTTTTTT. This sequence encodes CASSFAGTGREKLFF.

CDR3 region: CASTKPGQAHEQYF. The CDR3 DNA reads as TGTGCCAGCACGAAACCGGGACAGGCCCACGAGCAGTACTTC. The chain uses TRBV6-5 and TRBJ2-7; 8 nucleotides match TRBD1. The CDR3 covers 14 residues. CDR1 is MNHEY and CDR2 is SVGAGI in the germline V gene. V dropped 7 bases and J dropped 5; count of bases not matched to a gene: 10.

The chain carries TRBV27 and TRBJ1-4; no reliable D call. Trimming pared 1 base from V and 7 bases from J, leaving 13 bases between. This CDR3 comprises 15 residues. Germline values: CDR1 MNHEY, CDR2 SMNVEV (reference sequence). This chain's CDR3 is CASSLLRPRGEKLFF. The CDR3 DNA sequence: TGTGCCAGCAGTTTATTGAGGCCCCGGGGTGAAAAACTGTTTTTT.

The chain carries TRBV20-1 and TRBJ2-1, with D unresolved. With the DNA end fitting TRBJ2-7 better, the J assignment may be wrong. Germline V gives CDR1 DFQATT, CDR2 SNEGSKA (reference sequence). The CDR3 consists of 13 residues. The CDR3 bases are TGCAGTGCTAGAGGGGGAATCTACAATGAGCAGTACTTC. Protein: CSARGGIYNEQYF.

This rearrangement joins TRBV4-3 to TRBJ2-5, with D perhaps TRBD1 or TRBD2 (5 bases each). Germline V gene sequence: CDR1 LGHNA, CDR2 YSLEER. CDR3 length: 15 amino acids. Trimming removed 4 bases at V and 4 bases at J, with 16 bases between. This CDR3 is CASSPGTALSETQYF. The DNA for the CDR3 is TGCGCCAGCAGCCCAGGGACGGCTTTATCAGAGACCCAGTACTTC.

This clonotype came up a few times. V gene TRBV7-9 combines with J gene TRBJ2-1; D possibly corresponds to TRBD2 (6 bases). The CDR3 totals 15 residues. V gave up 11 bases and J gave up 4 bases, with 21 bases separating them. CDR1 and CDR2 (germline): SEHNR, FQNEAQ (reference sequence). This CDR3 reads CAGSSRLGGYNEQFF. The CDR3 DNA sequence: TGTGCCGGAAGCTCTAGACTAGGCGGGTACAATGAGCAGTTCTTC.

This clonotype was seen a handful of times. The chain couples TRBV11-1 to TRBJ2-4; no clear D gene. There are 14 residues in the CDR3. Germline assignment: CDR1 SGHAT and CDR2 FQDESV (reference sequence). Trimming took off 4 bases at V and 0 bases at J, with 7 bases between the two ends. The CDR3 DNA reads TGTGCCAGCAGCTCTGGGGTAGCCAAAAACATTCAGTACTTC. This gives the protein CASSSGVAKNIQYF.

CDR3 amino acids: CASSYFPRVGNTEAFF. The CDR3 DNA is TGTGCCAGCAGTTACTTCCCGAGGGTAGGCAACACTGAAGCTTTCTTT. The chain couples TRBV6-2 or TRBV6-3 to TRBJ1-1; D not resolved. The CDR3 loop spans 16 amino acids. In germline, CDR1 is MNHEY, CDR2 SVGEGT. V was shortened by 1 base and J by 2 bases, with 14 bases between the two germline ends.

The DNA for the CDR3 is TGCAGTGCTAGTACCGGCAGCTCAAACACCTATGGCTACACCTTC. Translated: CSASTGSSNTYGYTF. This chain connects TRBV20-1 to TRBJ1-2; D gene unclear. The CDR3 is made up of 15 amino acids. Germline V gene lookup returns CDR1 DFQATT and CDR2 SNEGSKA (reference sequence). V lost 3 bases, J lost 4 bases, and 18 bases lay in between.

The V gene is TRBV20-1, the J gene TRBJ1-6; unclear D gene. The CDR3 is 12 amino acids. V lost 1 base, J lost 5 bases, and 3 bases lay in between. Germline loops: CDR1 DFQATT, CDR2 SNEGSKA (reference sequence). The CDR3 loop reads CSARAHNSPLHF. CDR3 nucleotides: TGCAGTGCTAGAGCCCATAATTCACCCCTCCACTTT.

This clonotype appeared a few times. This rearrangement joins TRBV24-1 to TRBJ2-3, with D perhaps being TRBD1 or TRBD2 (5 bases each). The CDR3 runs to 15 residues. Trimming left V 4 bases short and J 2 bases short, with 12 bases between. From germline, CDR1 is KGHDR and CDR2 SFDVKD. The CDR3: CATSEATGPTDTQYF. CDR3 in DNA: TGTGCCACCAGTGAAGCTACGGGGCCCACAGATACGCAGTATTTT.

This clonotype came up a few times. The chain recombines TRBV5-1 with TRBJ2-4, with 7 bases matching TRBD1. Per the germline V gene, CDR1 is SGHRS and CDR2 is YFSETQ. J lost 6 bases, V lost 4 bases, and 4 bases had no gene match. CDR3 length equals 13 residues. This CDR3 is CASSDRVGNIQYF. The CDR3, as DNA: TGCGCCAGCAGCGACAGGGTCGGAAACATTCAGTACTTC.